Listed below are T cell receptor beta chains from one sample, sequenced in a study of T cell repertoires in cytomegalovirus infection. Via MiXCR, TCRdb re-called the reads, giving one row per CDR3 protein. The table has around 210,000 distinct CDR3 sequences, approximately 7% seen once. Sequenced material: PBMCs. The receptors come from a human donor in good health (CMV status not recorded). Some clones in this sample may be carry-over from other donors' samples. Each CDR3 is given with its conserved first and last residue. The D gene is left open where the match is weak. Only part of the rows carry a size: once, few, many, or a class if the clone is expanded.

many NA TRBJ2-1 TRBV5-1 CASSLGFARSSYNEQFF TGCGCCAGCAGCTTGGGGTTCGCCAGGAGCTCCTACAATGAGCAGTTCTTC
many TRBD1 TRBJ1-1 TRBV7-2 CASRIRGGDTEAFF TGTGCCAGCAGAATCAGGGGGGGGGACACTGAAGCTTTCTTT
NA NA TRBJ2-7 TRBV12-5 CASGSGTPSF TGTGCTAGTGGATCCGGGACTCCTAGCTTC
few NA TRBJ2-7 TRBV11-1 CASSRTDESYEQYF TGTGCCAGCAGCCGGACAGACGAATCCTACGAGCAGTACTTC
many TRBD1 TRBJ1-4 TRBV7-6 CASSQGGVSEKLFF TGTGCCAGCAGCCAAGGGGGCGTTAGTGAAAAACTGTTTTTT
few TRBD1 TRBJ2-3 TRBV29-1 CSVYTGQGLADTQYF TGCAGCGTCTATACGGGACAGGGATTAGCGGATACGCAGTATTTT
few NA TRBJ2-2 TRBV29-1 CSVFRTDTGELFF TGCAGCGTATTCCGGACAGACACCGGGGAGCTGTTTTTT
many NA TRBJ2-7 TRBV28 CASSLSGHGYEQYF TGTGCCAGCAGTTTATCCGGGCACGGGTACGAGCAGTACTTC
many TRBD1 TRBJ2-7 TRBV20-1 CSAKTGVGDYYEQYF TGCAGTGCTAAGACAGGGGTTGGAGATTACTACGAGCAGTACTTC
NA TRBD1 TRBJ1-2 TRBV12-3/TRBV12-4 CASSWTGGAANYGYTF TGTGCCAGCAGTTGGACAGGGGGTGCGGCTAACTATGGCTACACCTTC
many NA TRBJ2-1 TRBV20-1 CSAPGLSSYNEQFF TGCAGTGCTCCAGGACTCAGTTCCTACAATGAGCAGTTCTTC
many TRBD1 TRBJ1-1 TRBV4-1 CASSQVYDRATEAFF TGCGCCAGCAGCCAAGTTTACGACAGGGCGACTGAAGCTTTCTTT
many NA TRBJ2-5 TRBV28 CASSFGSLIGQTQYF TGTGCCAGCAGTTTTGGGAGCCTTATTGGCCAGACCCAGTACTTC
many TRBD2 TRBJ2-2 TRBV6-1 CASRRLAGGPGGELFF TGTGCCAGCAGACGACTAGCGGGGGGGCCCGGCGGGGAGCTGTTTTTT
NA NA TRBJ2-5 TRBV7-2 CAGSLAGSETQYF TGTGCCGGCAGCTTAGCTGGCTCGGAGACCCAGTACTTC
NA NA TRBJ1-1 TRBV20-1 CSAPRGGGLDTEAFF TGCAGTGCTCCTAGGGGAGGGGGATTAGACACTGAAGCTTTCTTT
many NA TRBJ1-3 TRBV7-9 CASSYDPEGGNTIYF TGTGCCAGCAGCTATGACCCCGAAGGTGGAAACACCATATATTTT
many NA TRBJ2-1 TRBV7-2 CASSLERGSYNEQFF TGTGCCAGCAGCTTAGAACGGGGTTCCTACAATGAGCAGTTCTTC
few TRBD2 TRBJ2-1 TRBV2 CASRKASGSYNEQFF TGTGCCAGCCGGAAGGCTAGCGGATCCTACAATGAGCAGTTCTTC
many NA TRBJ2-1 TRBV7-2 CASSLEGTYNEQFF TGTGCCAGCAGCTTAGAGGGAACTTACAATGAGCAGTTCTTC
many TRBD1 TRBJ2-1 TRBV7-9 CASSLQGAYNEQFF TGTGCCAGCAGCTTACAGGGGGCCTACAATGAGCAGTTCTTC
many TRBD1 TRBJ1-6 TRBV12-3/TRBV12-4 CASSINRGPLHF TGTGCCAGCAGTATAAACAGGGGCCCCCTCCACTTT
many NA TRBJ1-1 TRBV11-1 CASSPLLGGSTEAFF TGTGCCAGCAGCCCCCTCCTTGGGGGGTCCACTGAAGCTTTCTTT
many NA TRBJ2-5 TRBV20-1 CSARDNRIQETQYF TGCAGTGCTAGAGATAATCGCATCCAAGAGACCCAGTACTTC
many NA TRBJ1-6 TRBV7-2 CASSLGASRTLHF TGTGCCAGCAGCTTAGGGGCCTCCAGAACCCTCCACTTT
many NA TRBJ2-7 TRBV28 CASSPGRREQYF TGTGCCAGCAGCCCCGGGCGGAGAGAGCAGTACTTC
many NA TRBJ1-6 TRBV6-6 CASTPMGNSPLHF TGTGCCAGCACCCCCATGGGGAATTCACCCCTCCACTTT
many TRBD1 TRBJ2-1 TRBV7-2 CASSSDRGSNEQFF TGTGCCAGCAGCTCGGACAGGGGAAGTAATGAGCAGTTCTTC
few TRBD1 TRBJ1-1 TRBV29-1 CSVGDTGGAGAFF TGCAGCGTTGGAGATACAGGGGGCGCCGGGGCTTTCTTT
many NA TRBJ1-5 TRBV23-1 CASSQSRDNHSNQPQHF TGCGCCAGCAGTCAATCGAGGGACAACCATAGCAATCAGCCCCAGCATTTT
many NA TRBJ1-5 TRBV6-2/TRBV6-3 CASSTGLRNQPQHF TGTGCCAGCAGTACAGGGTTGAGGAATCAGCCCCAGCATTTT
many TRBD1 TRBJ1-1 TRBV12-3/TRBV12-4 CASSFYGQGKIEAFF TGTGCCAGCAGTTTCTATGGACAGGGGAAGATTGAAGCTTTCTTT
many TRBD2 TRBJ2-1 TRBV7-2 CASSLTGGSYNEQFF TGTGCCAGCAGCTTAACGGGGGGCTCCTACAATGAGCAGTTCTTC
NA NA TRBJ2-7 TRBV29-1 CSVGEGAGYEQYF TGCAGCGTTGGGGAGGGGGCCGGGTACGAGCAGTACTTC
few TRBD2 TRBJ2-3 TRBV7-8 CASSFPGLAGGTDTQYF TGTGCCAGCAGCTTCCCAGGACTAGCGGGGGGCACAGATACGCAGTATTTT
many TRBD2 TRBJ2-5 TRBV29-1 CSAQPGTSVPETQYF TGCAGCGCCCAACCCGGGACTAGCGTTCCGGAGACCCAGTACTTC
many NA TRBJ1-2 TRBV29-1 CSVEEQASYGYTF TGCAGCGTTGAAGAACAAGCCTCCTATGGCTACACCTTC
many NA TRBJ2-5 TRBV5-6 CASSLMGVSELQETQYF TGTGCCAGCAGCTTGATGGGGGTATCGGAGCTGCAAGAGACCCAGTACTTC
many NA TRBJ2-1 TRBV6-2/TRBV6-3 CASSTTLDRSSYNEQFF TGTGCCAGCAGCACAACCCTTGACCGGAGCTCCTACAATGAGCAGTTCTTC
many NA TRBJ2-3 TRBV6-2/TRBV6-3 CASSYWGLKEADTQYF TGTGCCAGCAGTTACTGGGGTCTCAAGGAGGCAGATACGCAGTATTTT
many TRBD2 TRBJ2-1 TRBV6-2/TRBV6-3 CASSPRLAGNNEQFF TGTGCCAGCAGTCCACGACTAGCGGGGAACAATGAGCAGTTCTTC
many NA TRBJ2-2 TRBV7-8 CASSLRGTNTGELFF TGTGCCAGCAGCTTAAGGGGCACCAACACCGGGGAGCTGTTTTTT
many TRBD1 TRBJ2-5 TRBV7-9 CASSRQGAAQYF TGTGCCAGCAGCAGACAGGGGGCGGCCCAGTACTTC
many NA TRBJ2-2 TRBV4-1 CASSQVFGGPTGELFF TGCGCCAGCAGCCAAGTATTCGGGGGACCTACCGGGGAGCTGTTTTTT
many TRBD2 TRBJ2-3 TRBV6-2/TRBV6-3 CASSYSGLAGGLGTQYF TGTGCCAGCAGTTATTCCGGACTAGCGGGGGGCCTCGGTACGCAGTATTTT
many TRBD2 TRBJ2-1 TRBV20-1 CSARAWKGASGGGSSYNEQFF TGCAGTGCTAGAGCTTGGAAAGGGGCTAGCGGGGGGGGTAGTTCCTACAATGAGCAGTTCTTC
many NA TRBJ2-1 TRBV2 CASKESPNNEQFF TGTGCCAGCAAGGAGTCACCCAACAATGAGCAGTTCTTC
many TRBD2 TRBJ2-3 TRBV29-1 CSVLAGGPTDTQYF TGCAGCGTCCTAGCGGGGGGGCCCACAGATACGCAGTATTTT
many NA TRBJ1-5 TRBV10-3 CAISESLGQQPQHF TGTGCCATCAGTGAGTCCTTGGGACAACAGCCCCAGCATTTT
many NA TRBJ2-5 TRBV7-2 CASSRRPQETQYF TGTGCCAGCAGCCGGCGGCCCCAAGAGACCCAGTACTTC
many NA TRBJ2-7 TRBV7-6 CASSPRSGLSYEQYF TGTGCCAGCAGCCCCAGGTCAGGGCTTTCCTACGAGCAGTACTTC
many TRBD2 TRBJ2-1 TRBV27 CASSSGLATYNEQFF TGTGCCAGCAGTTCGGGACTAGCGACCTACAATGAGCAGTTCTTC
many NA TRBJ1-1 TRBV14 CASGRIMNTEAFF TGTGCCAGCGGGAGAATCATGAACACTGAAGCTTTCTTT
many NA TRBJ1-1 TRBV5-5 CASSLATGFGTEAFF TGTGCCAGCAGCTTGGCAACAGGCTTCGGCACTGAAGCTTTCTTT